The clone carrying this TCR beta chain was seen repeatedly, ten times or more. The sample originates from a study of low-dose radiotherapy and immunotherapy resistance in tumors. Study overall: The treatment that patients received was intravenous nivolumab 240 mg every two weeks plus ipilimumab 1 mg/kg every six weeks.

Germline CDR1 reads DFQATT; CDR2 reads SNEGSKA (reference sequence). Losses at the gene ends were 4 bases for V and 0 bases for J; bases not matched to a gene: 11. The CDR3 runs 18 residues. Time point of the sample: before trial treatment. All eligible patients presented with advanced solid tumors that contained no tumor-infiltrating lymphocytes. Alpha- and beta-chain coverage of first-strand cDNA came from TRAV- and TRBV-specific primers. With a V-primer adapter and a constant-region primer, TCRs were amplified for roughly 21 PCR cycles. Each CDR3 protein gets one entry after TCRdb re-called the reads with MiXCR. The sample includes almost 40,000 distinct CDR3 sequences, around a third of them seen just once.

The sequence came from a male donor with gallbladder cancer. J is TRBJ2-7 and V is TRBV20-1; the match to TRBD2 covers 14 bases. The sample consisted of PBMCs, taken before treatment. The CDR3 loop reads CSATNAGTSGGRSYEQYF. The DNA of the CDR3 is TGCAGTGCTACCAACGCGGGGACTAGCGGGGGACGCTCCTACGAGCAGTACTTC.